The next 10 T cell receptor beta chains were all read from a single sample in a study of OX40 agonist ivuxolimab in advanced cancers. Repertoires were generated with immunoSEQ multiplex PCR, while TCRdb's copy carries only in-frame clones and drops some. The data hold about 110,000 clones, with less than 95% observed a single time. Sequences were derived from CD4+ or CD8+ T cells sorted from blood, sampled in a trial of the OX40 agonist ivuxolimab. The receptor source for this set is an adult with an advanced solid tumor such as melanoma, head and neck, liver or kidney cancer.

The chain links TRBV25-1 to TRBJ2-5, with 8 nucleotides matching TRBD1. The CDR3 runs to 15 residues. Germline-derived CDR1 and CDR2 are MGHDK and SYGVNS. Germline trimming cut 2 bases from V and 5 bases from J; bases unmatched to any gene: 7. CDR3 nucleotide sequence: TGTGCCAGCAGTGAAGTCCAGGGGGCAGGGGAGACCCAGTACTTC. Translated, it gives CASSEVQGAGETQYF.

The chain is built from TRBV19 and TRBJ1-2; 7 bases align to TRBD1. From germline, CDR1 is LNHDA and CDR2 SQIVND (reference sequence). The length of the CDR3 is 13 residues. The ends lost 5 bases at V and 6 bases at J; junction bases unmatched: 6. The CDR3 region is CASSPQTGNGYTF. As DNA, the CDR3 is TGTGCCAGTAGTCCCCAGACAGGGAATGGCTACACCTTC.

The CDR3 DNA reads TGTGCCAGCACCCCGGTCCGGGACAGTATAGGTGCTTTCTTT. Translated, it gives CASTPVRDSIGAFF. The chain links TRBV6-1 to TRBJ1-1; TRBD1 matches at 7 bases. The CDR3 has 14 amino acids. V shed 7 bases, J shed 11 bases, and the junction held 16 bases outside the gene matches. The germline gives CDR1 MNHNS, CDR2 SASEGT.

V is TRBV2 and J is TRBJ2-2; TRBD1 aligns across 7 bases. This CDR3 has 16 amino acids. Germline V gene lookup returns CDR1 SNHLY and CDR2 FYNNEI. The J segment lost 7 bases and the V segment lost 0 bases, leaving 8 bases of the junction unmatched. CDR3 DNA: TGTGCCAGCAGTGAAGCTGGGACAGCGGTTGGCGGGGAGCTGTTTTTT. Residues: CASSEAGTAVGGELFF.

The chain couples TRBV9 to TRBJ1-4; D is undetermined. The CDR3 runs to 14 residues. Germline V gene lookup returns CDR1 SGDLS and CDR2 YYNGEE. Trimming took 3 bases from V and 8 from J, leaving 14 bases between them. CDR3 amino acids: CASSGADPVEKLFF. The CDR3 DNA reads TGTGCCAGCAGCGGCGCGGACCCAGTCGAAAAACTGTTTTTT.

This rearrangement joins TRBV9 to TRBJ2-3; 14 bases align to TRBD2. CDR3 length: 15 amino acids. Trimming took 3 bases from V and 8 from J; bases not matched to a gene: 5. CDR1 and CDR2 (germline): SGDLS, YYNGEE. The CDR3 DNA reads as TGTGCCAGCAGCGCCTCCGGGACTAGCGGGGGTACGCAGTATTTT. It yields the protein CASSASGTSGGTQYF.

V usage is TRBV5-1 and J usage is TRBJ2-1; the D call may be TRBD1 or TRBD2 (5 bases each). This CDR3 spans 14 amino acids. V lost 7 bases and J 5 bases, leaving 16 bases between the germline ends. Germline V lookup: CDR1 SGHRS, CDR2 YFSETQ. The CDR3 DNA reads TGCGCCAGCTCCGTCGGGGCCACCCACAATGAGCAGTTCTTC. Protein: CASSVGATHNEQFF.

The rearrangement joins TRBV5-5 to TRBJ1-2, with 9 bases identical to TRBD1. V gave up 6 bases and J gave up 1 base; unmatched junction bases: 4. CDR1 SGHKS and CDR2 YYEKEE come from the germline V gene (reference sequence). CDR3 length: 14 residues. The CDR3 nucleotides are TGTGCCAGCACCCCGGGACAGGGTAACTATGGCTACACCTTC. Translation: CASTPGQGNYGYTF.

The V gene is TRBV30, the J gene TRBJ2-5, with D unresolved. The germline V gene encodes CDR1 GTSNPN and CDR2 SVGIG (reference sequence). The CDR3 length is 13 residues. Trimming removed 2 bases at V and 2 bases at J, with 9 bases between. CDR3 amino acids: CAWSPQVQETQYF. DNA for the CDR3: TGTGCCTGGAGTCCCCAGGTACAAGAGACCCAGTACTTC.

The chain recombines TRBV19 with TRBJ1-5, with D possibly being TRBD1 (6 bases). The CDR3 runs to 13 residues. Deletions cut 5 bases from V and 3 bases from J, with 8 bases between. The V gene's germline CDR1 is LNHDA and CDR2 SQIVND (reference sequence). The CDR3 sequence is CASSGGPNQPQHF. CDR3 nucleotide sequence: TGTGCCAGTAGTGGGGGCCCCAATCAGCCCCAGCATTTT.